This entry concerns a single T cell receptor beta chain. Its target antigen remains unknown. No clone much larger than this one lies a single base away; base qualities are absent. This record comes from a study of T-cell reconstitution after alpha-beta-depleted transplantation in children (dated by TCRdb to the mid-2010s). At the level of the whole study: Using TCR repertoire profiling, the study quantitatively followed how T-cell immune reconstitution unfolded in children after TCRalphabeta/CD19-depleted allogeneic hematopoietic cell transplantation.

The library came from PCR. The sequencer was an Illumina HiSeq 2500. TCR libraries were prepared with molecular barcoding, using unique molecular identifiers to normalize TCRbeta repertoire quantification. TCRdb passed the public sequencing reads through fastp at Q25 and MiXCR, retaining productive beta sequences. Duplicate CDR3 protein sequences are folded into a single record with the most common DNA and genes. For this sample there are 130,000 to 150,000 distinct CDR3 sequences; about 9% appear just once. The ten largest make up 15% to 20% of the sample. What the research found in general, with its limitations: Apparently early alphabetaT-cell count recovery about two months after transplant reportedly relied on only several hundred rapidly expanded clones derived from non-depleted graft cells. Hyperexpanded clone frequencies declined over subsequent months; after one year, T-cell counts and TCRbeta diversity were mostly attributed to newly produced T cells. In some patients, the high TCRbeta diversity seen at day 60 was put down to recipient T cells and intrathymic progenitors that had survived conditioning.

The germline V gene (reference sequence) specifies DFQATT as CDR1 and SNEGSKA as CDR2. The CDR3 runs 13 amino acids, cysteine and phenylalanine included. Of all the DNA, just the CDR3 is kept, 39 bases in frame from base 1. V and J lose 5 bases and 3 bases, and a span of 13 bases separates them. Per the publication, the treatment or condition label means: allogeneic hematopoietic cell transplantation with graft depleted of TCRalphabeta T cells and CD19 B cells. TCRalphabeta/CD19-depleted allogeneic hematopoietic cell grafts were given to the transplant recipients, all of whom were children. The origin of this receptor is a female patient younger than 10 who had a stem cell transplant for congenital amegakaryocytic thrombocytopenia, so the T cells may come from the graft donor. The V and J genes are TRBV20-1 and TRBJ1-1; TRBD1 is perhaps the D gene, given 6 matching bases. The material sequenced was PBMCs, mostly from graft donor cells, taken 180 days after TCRalphabeta/CD19-depleted stem cell transplant. The nucleotide sequence reads TGCAGTGCTGTAACAGGGAGGTACACTGAAGCTTTCTTT. It translates as CSAVTGRYTEAFF.